Below are 5 T cell receptor beta chains sequenced from a single sample in a study of blood T cell repertoires in COVID-19. Sequencing was performed with immunoSEQ multiplex PCR; in TCRdb, only in-frame clones are kept and a portion is missing. The sample records approximately 140,000 clones, approximately 80% being singletons. Source material: peripheral blood. These receptors all come from a human donor with acute or convalescent COVID-19. The donor label of this sample is uncertain.

This clone was counted between two and nine times. The gene calls are TRBV10-2 and TRBJ2-1; 9 nucleotides match TRBD2. The ends lost 8 bases at V and 4 bases at J; junction bases unmatched: 3. Germline V gene lookup returns CDR1 WSHSY and CDR2 SAAADI. The length of the CDR3 is 13 residues. DNA for the CDR3: TGCGCCAGCTTAGCGGGGGTTTACAATGAGCAGTTCTTC. Protein: CASLAGVYNEQFF.

The V call is TRBV5-4, the J call TRBJ1-2; tentatively, D is TRBD1 (6 bases). The germline V gene encodes CDR1 SGHNT and CDR2 YYREEE (reference sequence). The CDR3 has 13 amino acids. The germline V and J ends were trimmed by 2 bases and 6 bases, with 11 bases remaining between them. The CDR3 region is CASSFETGNGYTF. The CDR3 nucleotides are TGTGCCAGCAGCTTCGAAACAGGGAATGGCTACACCTTC. Full variable domain (remainder filled in from reference TRBV5-4 and TRBJ1-2): ETGVTQSPTHLIKTRGQQVTLRCSSQSGHNTVSWYQQALGQGPQFIFQYYREEENGRGNFPPRFSGLQFPNYSSELNVNALELDDSALYLCASSFETGNGYTFGSGTRLTVV.

The chain combines TRBV6-6 with TRBJ2-5, with TRBD2 as a possible D gene (6 bases). Between the trimmed V and J ends, which lost 2 bases and 2 bases, there was a span of 9 bases. The CDR3 is 14 amino acids. Germline CDR1 MNHNY, CDR2 SVGAGI (reference sequence). DNA for the CDR3: TGTGCCAGCAGTTACATGGGACTTCAAGAGACCCAGTACTTC. This sequence encodes CASSYMGLQETQYF.

CDR3 sequence: CASSVEPGNTIYF. CDR3 nucleotides: TGTGCCAGCAGCGTAGAGCCCGGAAACACCATATATTTT. This chain connects TRBV9 to TRBJ1-3; D gene unclear. The V end lost 0 bases, the J end lost 4 bases, and 5 bases lay between the germline ends. The CDR3 runs 13 residues. Germline values: CDR1 SGDLS, CDR2 YYNGEE.

The CDR3 protein is CASSSTAGIEKLFF. For the CDR3, the DNA is TGCGCCAGCAGCTCGACAGCAGGAATTGAAAAACTGTTTTTT. The chain links TRBV5-1 to TRBJ1-4, with D possibly matching TRBD1 (5 bases). V was trimmed by 3 bases and J by 7 bases, leaving 13 bases between them. Germline V CDR1 and CDR2: SGHRS, YFSETQ. CDR3 length: 14 residues. Together with reference TRBV5-1 and TRBJ1-4, the CDR3 gives the full variable domain: KAGVTQTPRYLIKTRGQQVTLSCSPISGHRSVSWYQQTPGQGLQFLFEYFSETQRNKGNFPGRFSGRQFSNSRSEMNVSTLELGDSALYLCASSSTAGIEKLFFGSGTQLSVL.